The T cell receptor (beta chain) described here comes from a study of glioma-infiltrating T cells. Study results and caveats: Non-neoplastic patients had below-expected tissue-blood divergence, while all gliomas exceeded expectation.

TCR alpha and beta CDR3 regions were amplified from RNA using iRepertoire nested multiplex PCR. MiXCR, run by TCRdb on the multiplex PCR reads, gives a single entry per CDR3 protein. The sample consists of about 140,000 distinct CDR3 sequences, about two fifths of them appearing once. V was cut by 1 base and J by 7 bases, with 5 bases left in between. Germline V gives CDR1 MNHNS, CDR2 SASEGT. This CDR3 comprises 12 residues. In the case of this clonotype: Its antigen is still unknown.

The rearrangement links TRBV6-1 to TRBJ1-3; D call uncertain. This clonotype originated in a human donor with low-grade glioma or glioblastoma, undergoing nonglioma brain surgery, or in good health (not recorded which). Sequencing was done on a sample of glioma tissue, nonneoplastic brain tissue, or PBMCs (not recorded which). The CDR3, as DNA: TGTGCCAGCAGTGAAGTAAAGAACACCATATATTTT. Its protein product is CASSEVKNTIYF.